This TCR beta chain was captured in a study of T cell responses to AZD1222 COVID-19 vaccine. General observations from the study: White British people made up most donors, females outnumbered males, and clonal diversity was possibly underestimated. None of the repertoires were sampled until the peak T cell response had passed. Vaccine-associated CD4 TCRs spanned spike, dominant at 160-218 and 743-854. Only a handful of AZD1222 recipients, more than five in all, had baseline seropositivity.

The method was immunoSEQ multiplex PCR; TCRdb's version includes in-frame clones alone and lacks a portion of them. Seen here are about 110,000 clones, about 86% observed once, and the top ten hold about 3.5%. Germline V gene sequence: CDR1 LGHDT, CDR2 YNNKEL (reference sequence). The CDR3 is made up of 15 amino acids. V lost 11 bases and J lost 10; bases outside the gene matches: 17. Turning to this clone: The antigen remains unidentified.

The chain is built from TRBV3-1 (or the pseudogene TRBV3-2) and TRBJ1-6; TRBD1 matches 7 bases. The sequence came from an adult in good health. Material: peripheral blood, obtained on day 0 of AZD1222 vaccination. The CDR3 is CASSGRQGSHSPLHF. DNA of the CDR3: TGTGCCTCTAGTGGGAGACAGGGATCCCACTCACCCCTCCACTTT.